Listed here are 10 T cell receptor beta chains from one sample, sequenced in a study of memory CD8 T cells in hepatitis C reinfection. Time point described: pre-reinfection, 55 to 20 weeks before reinfection detection. Sorted cells were sequenced directly ex vivo without any in vitro expansion. Measured with immunoSEQ multiplex PCR; TCRdb has only the in-frame clones, and not every one. The sample lists approximately 50,000 clones, over 85% occurring once. Sequences were obtained from naive CD8+ T cells sorted from blood. The receptors come from a man aged 18-30 years with hepatitis C virus infection.

This rearrangement joins TRBV19 to TRBJ2-2; D perhaps matches TRBD1 (5 bases). Trimming stripped 5 bases from V and 2 bases from J, with 9 bases between. This CDR3 has 14 amino acids. The V gene's germline CDR1 is LNHDA and CDR2 SQIVND (reference sequence). CDR3 loop: CASSGAENTGELFF. The CDR3 region has the DNA TGTGCCAGTAGTGGGGCAGAAAACACCGGGGAGCTGTTTTTT. Full variable domain (remainder filled in from reference TRBV19 and TRBJ2-2): DGGITQSPKYLFRKEGQNVTLSCEQNLNHDAMYWYRQDPGQGLRLIYYSQIVNDFQKGDIAEGYSVSREKKESFPLTVTSAQKNPTAFYLCASSGAENTGELFFGEGSRLTVL.

This chain links TRBV6-1 with TRBJ2-3, with 10 bases aligning to TRBD2. CDR1 MNHNS and CDR2 SASEGT come from the germline V gene. J was trimmed by 2 bases and V by 6 bases; bases with no gene match: 5. This CDR3 spans 15 amino acids. CDR3 sequence reads: CASSISGGYTDTQYF. The CDR3 DNA follows: TGTGCCAGCAGCATTAGCGGGGGGTACACAGATACGCAGTATTTT.

V and J are TRBV2 and TRBJ1-1; 9 bases are shared with TRBD1. The CDR3 is 15 residues long. V dropped 6 bases and J dropped 3; count of bases not matched to a gene: 8. Germline CDR1 and CDR2: SNHLY and FYNNEI. The CDR3 region is CASRSQGAGDTEAFF. The CDR3 DNA sequence: TGTGCCAGCAGATCACAGGGGGCCGGTGACACTGAAGCTTTCTTT.

The chain has TRBV29-1 and TRBJ2-2; 10 positions match TRBD1. Trimming removed 2 bases from V and 6 bases from J; junction bases left unmatched: 3. The germline V gene has CDR1 SQVTM and CDR2 ANQGSEA. This CDR3 comprises 14 residues. The CDR3 DNA reads as TGCAGCGTTGAACTTGGGACAGGGGCCGGGGAGCTGTTTTTT. This codes for CSVELGTGAGELFF.

This rearrangement joins TRBV19 to TRBJ2-2; 7 bases are shared with TRBD1. V gave up 5 bases and J gave up 1 base; unmatched junction bases: 7. The CDR3 is 16 amino acids. Per germline, CDR1 LNHDA and CDR2 SQIVND (reference sequence). The CDR3 protein is CASSRNQGENTGELFF. For the CDR3, the DNA is TGTGCCAGTAGTCGCAATCAGGGGGAGAACACCGGGGAGCTGTTTTTT. Complete variable domain (other parts from reference TRBV19 and TRBJ2-2): DGGITQSPKYLFRKEGQNVTLSCEQNLNHDAMYWYRQDPGQGLRLIYYSQIVNDFQKGDIAEGYSVSREKKESFPLTVTSAQKNPTAFYLCASSRNQGENTGELFFGEGSRLTVL.

The gene calls are TRBV19 and TRBJ1-5, with 8 positions matching TRBD1. V dropped 7 bases and J dropped 7; count of bases not matched to a gene: 12. The CDR3 is 15 amino acids. CDR1 is LNHDA, CDR2 SQIVND, per germline (reference sequence). CDR3 DNA sequence: TGTGCCAGTACCAACCCCCAGGGGGCTAGGCAGCCCCAGCATTTT. As protein: CASTNPQGARQPQHF.

The rearrangement uses TRBV19 and TRBJ1-1; the D gene is possibly TRBD1 (5 bases). CDR1 is LNHDA and CDR2 is SQIVND in the germline V gene (reference sequence). Trimming cost V 4 bases and J 3 bases, with 12 bases left between them. This CDR3 has 14 residues. CDR3 in DNA: TGTGCCAGTAGTACCCAGGGAAGAGACACTGAAGCTTTCTTT. This encodes CASSTQGRDTEAFF.

The chain has TRBV5-1 and TRBJ2-1, with TRBD2 matching over 7 bases. This CDR3 comprises 16 residues. The germline gives CDR1 SGHRS, CDR2 YFSETQ. The J segment lost 0 bases and the V segment lost 7 bases, leaving 10 bases of the junction unmatched. The chain's CDR3 is CASGPGLTSSYNEQFF. The CDR3 nucleotides are TGCGCCAGCGGACCGGGACTAACAAGCTCCTACAATGAGCAGTTCTTC.

The chain uses TRBV7-8 and TRBJ1-2; 7 positions agree with TRBD1. CDR3 length: 16 amino acids. V was pared by 4 bases and J by 3 bases, with 11 bases of the junction left unmatched. The V gene's germline CDR1 is SGHVS and CDR2 FQNEAQ. The CDR3 protein is CASSSRTGEGYYGYTF. The CDR3 DNA reads as TGTGCCAGCAGCTCAAGGACAGGCGAGGGGTACTATGGCTACACCTTC.

The chain couples TRBV7-9 to TRBJ2-7; D gene uncertain. Trimming pared 7 bases from V and 3 bases from J, leaving 4 bases between. Germline V lookup: CDR1 SEHNR, CDR2 FQNEAQ (reference sequence). The CDR3 is 10 amino acids. The CDR3 nucleotides are TGTGCCAGCAAACACTACGAGCAGTACGTC. Its protein is CASKHYEQYV.